The rows below give T cell receptor beta chains drawn from one sample of a study of OX40 agonist ivuxolimab in advanced cancers. TCRdb keeps only in-frame clones here, not all; method: immunoSEQ multiplex PCR. Among around 60,000 clones, over 90% were seen once, and the ten largest hold around a quarter. The starting material was CD4+ or CD8+ T cells sorted from blood, obtained in a trial of the OX40 agonist ivuxolimab. The receptor source for this set is an adult with an advanced solid tumor such as melanoma, head and neck, liver or kidney cancer. The conserved cysteine and the conserved F or W are not part of the CDR3 here. The size of a clone is reported for some rows only, either as once, few or many, or as a class for expanded clones.

TRBV9,TRBJ2-7,-,ASSVQGEVGEQY
TRBV7-2,TRBJ1-2,-,ASSLDRANYGYT
TRBV4-1,TRBJ2-5,-,ASSQDWRGPLGETQY
TRBV19,TRBJ2-1,-,ASRISQQGNEQF
TRBV27,TRBJ2-7,-,ASSSTGTSGEQY
TRBV5-1,TRBJ2-3,-,ASSLIGPGSTDTQY
TRBV28,TRBJ1-3,-,ASSFRGTGNTIY
TRBV15,TRBJ2-3,-,ATSREAGGGTDTQY
TRBV19,TRBJ1-5,-,ASKGERSNQPQH
TRBV4-2,TRBJ2-7,few,ASRGPYEQY
TRBV19,TRBJ2-3,-,ASSPDFTDTQY